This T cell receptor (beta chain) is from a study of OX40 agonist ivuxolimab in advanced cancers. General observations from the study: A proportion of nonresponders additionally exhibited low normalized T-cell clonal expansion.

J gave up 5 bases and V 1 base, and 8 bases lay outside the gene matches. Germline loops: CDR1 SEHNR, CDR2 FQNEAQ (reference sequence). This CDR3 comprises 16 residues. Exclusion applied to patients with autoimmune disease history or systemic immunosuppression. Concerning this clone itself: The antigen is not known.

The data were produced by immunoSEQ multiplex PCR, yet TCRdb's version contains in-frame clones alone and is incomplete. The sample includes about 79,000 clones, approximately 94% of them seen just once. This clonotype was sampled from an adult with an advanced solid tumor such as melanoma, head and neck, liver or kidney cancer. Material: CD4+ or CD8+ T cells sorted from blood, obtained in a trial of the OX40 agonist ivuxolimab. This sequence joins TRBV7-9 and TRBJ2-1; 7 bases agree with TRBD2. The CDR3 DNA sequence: TGTGCCAGCAGCTTAGTGGGCGGGAGTCTTGACAATGAGCAGTTCTTC. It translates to CASSLVGGSLDNEQFF.